The clone carrying this T cell receptor (beta chain) was seen only a few times. Its antigen remains unknown. A single record per CDR3 protein comes from TCRdb applying MiXCR to the RACE reads. The data show 120,000 or so distinct CDR3 sequences, less than 15% seen once. The sample comes from a study of human T cells and chemical hapten exposure. On the study more broadly: Sensitizing treatment utilized 2% DPC over a roughly 2 cm by roughly 2 cm portion of upper inner arm skin. General study results and limits: PT1 expanded TCR counts correlated positively with patch test score.

Germline V gives CDR1 MNHEY, CDR2 SVGEGT. The V and J ends lost 3 bases and 6 bases respectively, with 9 bases between them. The CDR3 sequence is 13 residues long. The time point denotes: pre-sensitization, week 0. The sample's treatment: therapeutic diphenylcyclopropenone sensitization with weekly scalp DPC. The drawing of blood occurred before each patch test was applied. The specimen was whole blood, collected in connection with sensitization to the hapten diphenylcyclopropenone (DPC). The rearrangement uses TRBV6-2 or TRBV6-3 and TRBJ1-5; a weak D match, TRBD1 (5 bases). This receptor was obtained from a woman aged 18-29 years with alopecia areata. Some clones in this sample may be carry-over from other donors' samples. The CDR3 here is CASSYGGGQPQHF. The CDR3 DNA reads as TGTGCCAGCAGTTATGGGGGGGGTCAGCCCCAGCATTTT.